One and the same sample provided the 28 T cell receptor beta chains below, sequenced in a study of CD8+ T cells in alopecia areata. RNA was isolated and reverse transcribed to cDNA, the sequencing template. Assay: immunoSEQ multiplex PCR; the TCRdb copy retains only in-frame clones and omits some. The sample shows under 350,000 clones, none of them appearing just once. Cutaneous lymph nodes were pooled and cells sorted by CD4, CD8alpha, NKG2D, NKG2ACE and more. The sequencing sample was made of CD4+ T cells sorted from a lymph node. Every receptor here comes from a C3H/HeJ mouse with alopecia areata. MHC haplotype here: H2-k.

This clone was observed many times. Mouse gene names and germline throughout. CDR3 loop: CTCSAEPGANTGQLYF. Partial CDR3 DNA: TGCACCTGCAGTGCAGAACCTGGTGCAAACACCGGG. The rearrangement joins TRBV1 to TRBJ2-2; D is uncertain. The read finishes 4 residues shy of the CDR3 end, and the germline J gene is used to complete it. Germline loops: CDR1 NSQYPW, CDR2 LRSPGD (reference sequence). The CDR3 is 16 residues long. Trimming pared 0 bases from V and 0 bases from J, leaving 8 bases between.

In regard to this clone: Genes and germline are mouse. The sequence runs out 4 residues before the end of the CDR3; the remainder is reconstructed from the germline J gene. V gene TRBV19 combines with J gene TRBJ2-2; the match to TRBD1 covers 12 bases. Germline assignment: CDR1 FNHDT and CDR2 SITEND (reference sequence). The CDR3 sequence is 15 residues long. Unmatched junction bases numbered 4, after V lost 10 bases and J lost 0 bases. This CDR3 is CAAGQGATNTGQLYF. Partial CDR3 DNA: TGTGCCGCGGGACAGGGGGCCACAAACACCGGG.

This clone was recorded a few times. Germline and genes here are mouse. The read ends 3 residues early relative to the CDR3; the germline J gene fills the gap. V usage is TRBV13-1 and J usage is TRBJ1-6, with TRBD1 identical over 8 bases. TRBJ1-6 is annotated as an ORF whose role is uncertain. V was pared by 3 bases and J by 11 bases, with 1 base of the junction left unmatched. Germline V lookup: CDR1 NSHNY, CDR2 SYGAGN. The CDR3 length is 12 residues. CDR3 bases read: TGTGCCAGCAGTGGGACAGGGCCGCCC. It translates to CASSGTGPP. The entire CDR3 is CASSGTGPPLYF.

This clone showed up just a few times. Mouse germline and gene names are used. The read gets to within 4 residues of the CDR3 end, and the germline J gene fills in the rest. The chain employs TRBV3 and TRBJ2-5; 8 bases map to TRBD1. Unmatched junction bases numbered 5, after V lost 6 bases and J lost 0 bases. CDR1 is SNHLY and CDR2 is FYNGKV in the germline V gene (reference sequence). The CDR3 is 15 amino acids. The CDR3 sequence is CASRGTGLNQDTQYF. CDR3 DNA (partial): TGTGCCAGCAGGGGGACAGGCCTTAACCAAGAC.

This clone was recorded a few times. Mouse gene names apply. The sequence runs out 4 residues before the end of the CDR3; the remainder is reconstructed from the germline J gene. Other DNA sequences within the sample encode an identical CDR3. This sequence joins TRBV13-1 and TRBJ2-3; 8 bases agree with TRBD2. CDR1 and CDR2 (germline): NSHNY, SYGAGN. Unmatched junction bases numbered 3, after V lost 0 bases and J lost 0 bases. The CDR3 sequence is 16 residues long. The CDR3: CASSDAPGGSAETLYF. Incomplete CDR3 DNA: TGTGCCAGCAGTGATGCTCCTGGGGGGAGTGCAGAA.

A word on this clone: Mouse names are used for the genes. The CDR3 extends 4 residues past the end of the read, so its final part is completed from the germline J gene. The V and J genes are TRBV13-3 and TRBJ1-1, with TRBD1 identical over 9 bases. CDR3 length: 16 amino acids. J was trimmed by 1 base and V by 0 bases; bases with no gene match: 4. Germline values: CDR1 NNHDY, CDR2 SYVADS. CDR3 in amino acids: CASSDARGQGNTEVFF. Incomplete CDR3 DNA: TGTGCCAGCAGTGATGCGAGGGGACAGGGGAACACA.

Concerning this clone: Gene names denote mouse genes. Read sequence stops 4 residues before the CDR3 end, and the germline J gene provides the missing end. The rearrangement links TRBV17 to TRBJ2-4, with 7 positions matching TRBD2. The CDR3 sequence is 14 residues long. Looked up from germline, CDR1 is MNHDT and CDR2 is YYDKIL. The chain's CDR3 is CASSFLGTANTLYF. The covered CDR3 bases are TGTGCTAGCAGTTTTCTCGGGACTGCAAAC.

In regard to this clone: Germline and genes: mouse. The CDR3 end falls 3 residues outside the read, so it is completed with the germline J gene. The same CDR3 is also encoded by other DNA sequences in this sample. The gene calls are TRBV19 and TRBJ1-6; unclear D gene. TRBJ1-6 has ORF status, its function being uncertain. The V and J ends lost 1 base and 5 bases respectively, with 4 bases between them. The V gene's germline CDR1 is FNHDT and CDR2 SITEND (reference sequence). This CDR3 region has 13 residues. The part of the CDR3 DNA that was read is TGTGCCAGCAGTATACAGAATAATTCGCCC. It yields the protein CASSIQNNSP. The entire CDR3 reads CASSIQNNSPLYF.

For this clone: Gene and germline names: mouse. The read ends 4 residues before the CDR3 terminus; that terminus is restored from the germline J gene. Other nucleotide sequences from this sample produce the same CDR3. The chain links TRBV13-3 to TRBJ2-7; D might be TRBD2 (6 bases). CDR3 length equals 13 residues. The germline CDR1 and CDR2 sequences are NNHDY and SYVADS. The CDR3 bases that were read are TGTGCCAGCAGTGATGGGGGGGTTTAT. This codes for CASSDGGVY. The whole CDR3 is CASSDGGVYEQYF.

With regard to this clone: The gene names given are mouse names. The read gets to within 4 residues of the CDR3 end, and the germline J gene fills in the rest. The J gene is TRBJ1-2, the V gene TRBV19; D remains unclear. Germline assignment: CDR1 FNHDT and CDR2 SITEND (reference sequence). V was cut by 4 bases and J by 1 base, with 11 bases left in between. This CDR3 has 14 residues. This CDR3 is CASSPTEGNSDYTF. The CDR3 bases that were read are TGTGCCAGCAGTCCAACAGAGGGAAACTCC.

The sample holds a few counts of this clone. Mouse gene names and germline throughout. The CDR3 is CASGDASQGDYAEQFF. The sequenced part of the CDR3 DNA is TGTGCCAGCGGTGATGCATCACAGGGGGACTATGCT. This chain links TRBV13-2 with TRBJ2-1, with 8 bases identical to TRBD1. The CDR3 extends 4 residues past the end of the read, so its final part is completed from the germline J gene. Germline V gene sequence: CDR1 NNHNN, CDR2 SYGAGS (reference sequence). CDR3 length equals 16 residues. With V trimmed by 0 bases and J by 2 bases, 4 bases remained unmatched.

This clone has more than one count but fewer than ten. Gene names denote mouse genes. The CDR3 goes on 4 residues after the read ends, and that part is filled in from the germline J gene. The chain employs TRBV1 and TRBJ2-2, with 11 nucleotides matching TRBD2. V shed 1 base, J shed 6 bases, and the junction held 1 base outside the gene matches. The CDR3 sequence is 15 residues long. Germline lookup yields CDR1 NSQYPW and CDR2 LRSPGD (reference sequence). The CDR3 here is CTCSAGTGGPGQLYF. The DNA read from the CDR3 is TGCACCTGCAGTGCAGGGACTGGGGGGCCCGGG.

On this clone itself: The gene names here belong to mouse. Read coverage stops 4 residues before the CDR3 terminus; the germline J gene supplies the remainder. This chain uses TRBV5 with TRBJ2-7, with 10 bases identical to TRBD1. Germline V CDR1 and CDR2: LGHNA, YNLKQL (reference sequence). With 3 bases clipped from V and 2 bases from J, the junction kept 4 bases outside the gene matches. The CDR3 runs 15 residues. CDR3 DNA (partial): TGTGCCAGCAGCCACCTCGGGACAGGGGCCTAT. This translates into CASSHLGTGAY. The full CDR3 protein is CASSHLGTGAYEQYF.

A few counts support this clone. Here the gene names and germline are mouse. Read sequence stops 4 residues before the CDR3 end, and the germline J gene provides the missing end. The chain combines TRBV17 with TRBJ1-2, with 12 bases that match TRBD1. The germline V gene encodes CDR1 MNHDT and CDR2 YYDKIL. The CDR3 extends over 14 amino acids. The CDR3 spells CASSIRDRGLDYTF. Partial CDR3 DNA: TGTGCTAGCAGTATAAGGGACAGGGGGCTC. The full variable domain, completed using reference TRBV17 and TRBJ1-2, is DTTVKQNPRYKLARVGKPVNLICSQTMNHDTMYWYQKKPNQAPKLLLFYYDKILNREADTFEKFQSSRPNNSFCSLYIGSAGLEYSAMYLCASSIRDRGLDYTFGSGTRLLVI.

A remark on this clone: The gene names here belong to mouse. The read ends 4 residues early relative to the CDR3; the germline J gene fills the gap. This sample includes further DNA sequences coding for the same CDR3. This sequence joins TRBV5 and TRBJ2-5, with TRBD1 matching 10 bases. The CDR3 sequence is 14 residues long. CDR1 is LGHNA and CDR2 is YNLKQL in the germline V gene (reference sequence). The sequenced CDR3 bases are TGTGCCAGCAGCCGGACAGGGGGGGAAGAC. It encodes CASSRTGGED. The CDR3, in full, reads CASSRTGGEDTQYF.

This clone was observed at least ten times. Gene names and germline refer to mouse. The sequenced fragment ends 4 residues before the CDR3 boundary, so the rest is inferred from the germline J gene. This specimen includes other DNA sequences encoding the same CDR3. This chain joins TRBV5 and TRBJ2-3; perhaps TRBD2 as D (5 bases). The CDR3 loop spans 15 amino acids. V was trimmed by 1 base and J by 0 bases, leaving 8 bases between them. In germline, CDR1 is LGHNA, CDR2 YNLKQL (reference sequence). CDR3 protein: CASSQVGSSAETLYF. The sequenced CDR3 bases are TGTGCCAGCAGCCAAGTGGGGTCTAGTGCAGAA.

In regard to this clone: The genes and germline here are from mouse. The read finishes 3 residues shy of the CDR3 end, and the germline J gene is used to complete it. The chain uses TRBV13-1 and TRBJ1-6; 10 bases agree with TRBD1. TRBJ1-6 is sorted into the ORF group, with uncertain function. The J segment lost 2 bases and the V segment lost 3 bases, leaving 2 bases of the junction unmatched. The CDR3 consists of 16 residues. CDR1 and CDR2 (germline): NSHNY, SYGAGN. The CDR3 DNA, read in part, is TGTGCCAGCAGTGGCGGACAGGGGGCCTATAATTCGCCC. It translates to CASSGGQGAYNSP. The whole CDR3 sequence reads CASSGGQGAYNSPLYF.

As to this clone: Mouse germline and gene names are used. With the read ending 4 residues before the CDR3 end, the germline J gene is used to fill in that end. The rearrangement uses TRBV13-3 and TRBJ2-1, with TRBD1 matching 10 bases. The germline V gene encodes CDR1 NNHDY and CDR2 SYVADS. This CDR3 spans 12 amino acids. CDR3 sequence reads: CATRDRGAEQFF. The CDR3 bases that were read are TGTGCCACCCGGGACAGGGGAGCT.

This clone turned up a few times. Mouse names are used for the genes. The CDR3 end falls 4 residues outside the read, so it is completed with the germline J gene. This CDR3 is also generated by other DNA sequences in the sample. The rearrangement links TRBV19 to TRBJ2-1, with 7 bases fitting TRBD1. Germline assignment: CDR1 FNHDT and CDR2 SITEND (reference sequence). Trimming took 2 bases from V and 3 from J; bases not matched to a gene: 5. CDR3 length: 15 residues. The sequenced CDR3 bases are TGTGCCAGCAGTATCCGCGACAGGGCCTATGCT. Translation: CASSIRDRAYA. The entire CDR3 reads CASSIRDRAYAEQFF.

Note on this clone: Mouse gene names and germline throughout. The read is 4 residues too short to cover the CDR3 end, so that end is filled in from the germline J gene. Other DNA variants within this sample encode the same CDR3. V gene TRBV19 combines with J gene TRBJ2-7, with 9 positions matching TRBD2. Germline values: CDR1 FNHDT, CDR2 SITEND (reference sequence). J lost 3 bases, V lost 4 bases, and 2 bases had no gene match. This CDR3 is 13 amino acids long. This chain's CDR3 is CASSRLGDYEQYF. Partial CDR3 DNA: TGTGCCAGCAGTCGACTGGGGGACTAT.

Worth noting for this clone: Here the gene names and germline are mouse. The read halts 4 residues ahead of the CDR3 end, with the missing end drawn from the germline J gene. The sample contains more than one DNA sequence encoding this CDR3. The chain combines TRBV1 with TRBJ2-3; 7 bases fit TRBD2. The CDR3 has 16 residues. Trimming cost V 0 bases and J 1 base; bases outside gene matches: 4. Germline CDR1 and CDR2: NSQYPW and LRSPGD (reference sequence). Partial CDR3 DNA: TGCACCTGCAGTGCAGATCGGGGGGGAGGTGCAGAA. It specifies CTCSADRGGGAE. The complete CDR3 protein is CTCSADRGGGAETLYF.

This clone was observed a few times. Gene names are the mouse ones. The CDR3 end falls 4 residues outside the read, so it is completed with the germline J gene. Other DNA sequences from this sample encode an identical CDR3 as well. The V gene is TRBV19, the J gene TRBJ2-7; D perhaps matches TRBD2 (6 bases). CDR3 size: 13 residues. Germline V CDR1 and CDR2: FNHDT, SITEND (reference sequence). Trimming stripped 1 base from V and 3 bases from J, with 8 bases between. CDR3 protein: CASSIPGGYEQYF. CDR3 bases read: TGTGCCAGCAGTATACCGGGGGGCTAT.

This clone was counted only a few times. The gene names here belong to mouse. Read sequence stops 4 residues before the CDR3 end, and the germline J gene provides the missing end. Other DNA sequences in this specimen translate into the identical CDR3. This sequence joins TRBV5 and TRBJ1-2, with D possibly matching TRBD1 (6 bases). Germline V lookup: CDR1 LGHNA, CDR2 YNLKQL (reference sequence). The ends were cut back, 3 bases at V and 3 bases at J, with 11 bases in the middle. CDR3 size: 14 residues. The CDR3 DNA, read in part, is TGTGCCAGCAGCCAGGGACAAGGGGACTCC. The encoded protein is CASSQGQGDS. The full CDR3 sequence reads CASSQGQGDSDYTF.

In this sample, this clone turned up many times. Genes and germline are mouse. The read ends 3 residues before the CDR3 terminus; that terminus is restored from the germline J gene. J is TRBJ1-6 and V is TRBV1; TRBD1 matches 7 bases. TRBJ1-6 is identified as an open reading frame with a role that is uncertain. V lost 4 bases to trimming and J lost 7 bases; unmatched junction nucleotides: 4. The CDR3 loop spans 14 amino acids. The germline V gene has CDR1 NSQYPW and CDR2 LRSPGD (reference sequence). The CDR3 loop is CTCSDRGGNSPLYF. CDR3 DNA (partial): TGCACCTGCAGTGACAGGGGCGGGAATTCGCCC.

This clone was seen a handful of times. This could be a read error, since a much larger clone is one nucleotide away. Gene names and germline refer to mouse. The CDR3 extends 4 residues past the end of the read, so its final part is completed from the germline J gene. This specimen includes other DNA sequences encoding the same CDR3. The V and J genes are TRBV13-2 and TRBJ2-2; 10 bases agree with TRBD1. The V segment lost 3 bases and the J segment 2 bases; nucleotides outside the gene matches: 1. Germline loops: CDR1 NNHNN, CDR2 SYGAGS (reference sequence). CDR3 length equals 15 residues. Here the CDR3 reads CASGGGQGNTGQLYF. CDR3 DNA (partial): TGTGCCAGCGGTGGGGGACAGGGGAACACCGGG.

This clone was counted a few times. The gene names here belong to mouse. The read terminates 4 residues ahead of where the CDR3 ends, so the germline J gene completes it. Other DNA sequences in this specimen translate into the identical CDR3. The rearrangement joins TRBV13-1 to TRBJ2-1, with 7 nucleotides matching TRBD1. Germline CDR1 reads NSHNY; CDR2 reads SYGAGN. V trimming: 5 bases; J trimming: 4 bases; junction bases outside the gene matches: 3. The CDR3 has 13 amino acids. The CDR3 bases that were read are TGTGCCAGCAGACCGGGACAGTATGCT. It codes for CASRPGQYA. The entire CDR3 sequence reads CASRPGQYAEQFF.

Concerning this clone itself: Gene names and germline refer to mouse. The read halts 4 residues ahead of the CDR3 end, with the missing end drawn from the germline J gene. Other DNA sequences within the sample encode an identical CDR3. This sequence joins TRBV5 and TRBJ2-3, with 7 bases aligning to TRBD2. Germline V gene lookup returns CDR1 LGHNA and CDR2 YNLKQL (reference sequence). Trimming cost V 2 bases and J 0 bases; bases outside gene matches: 2. The CDR3 has 15 residues. CDR3: CASSQSGGSAETLYF. The part of the CDR3 DNA that was read is TGTGCCAGCAGCCAATCTGGGGGTAGTGCAGAA.

This clone was detected only a few times. Gene and germline names: mouse. Sequencing ends 4 residues short of the CDR3 end; the germline J gene provides the rest. At the DNA level, this CDR3 is encoded by other sequences in the same sample as well. The rearrangement joins TRBV13-1 to TRBJ1-1, with 9 bases fitting TRBD1. Germline CDR1 NSHNY, CDR2 SYGAGN. The junction had 2 bases not matched to a gene; V was cut back by 5 bases and J by 0 bases. The CDR3 runs to 14 residues. CDR3 DNA, as far as it was read: TGTGCCAGCAGCAGACAGGGGGCAAACACA. Translated, it gives CASSRQGANT. The complete CDR3 protein is CASSRQGANTEVFF.